The 30 T cell receptor beta chains listed next were all sequenced from one sample in a study of cytomegalovirus exposure and HLA in healthy donors. PCR used 60 Vbeta primers and 13 Jbeta primers. The method was immunoSEQ multiplex PCR; TCRdb's version includes in-frame clones alone and lacks a portion of them. This table holds 150,000 to 200,000 clones, roughly 80% found once. The sample consisted of PBMCs. Receptors were obtained from a man in his forties in good health and CMV-seronegative.

V is TRBV5-1 and J is TRBJ2-5; 11 bases are a match to TRBD2. This CDR3 is built from 17 residues. Trimming took 0 bases from V and 1 from J; bases not matched to a gene: 5. Germline-derived CDR1 and CDR2 are SGHRS and YFSETQ. For the CDR3, the DNA is TGCGCCAGCAGCTTGGGCCTAGCGGGAGGCATCCAAGAGACCCAGTACTTC. Its protein is CASSLGLAGGIQETQYF.

This clone was seen a few times. The V call is TRBV6-5, the J call TRBJ1-2; tentatively, D is TRBD1 (5 bases). V lost 6 bases and J 8 bases, leaving 13 bases between the germline ends. This CDR3 region has 12 residues. Per the germline V gene, CDR1 is MNHEY and CDR2 is SVGAGI. CDR3 bases: TGTGCCAGCAGGGCTTTGCGGGGGGGCTACACCTTC. Protein: CASRALRGGYTF.

V is TRBV9 and J is TRBJ2-3, with 8 bases identical to TRBD2. Germline CDR1 SGDLS, CDR2 YYNGEE. The V and J ends lost 0 bases and 0 bases, in that order; junction bases with no gene match: 6. There are 17 residues in the CDR3. The CDR3 is CASSVGDGGVSTDTQYF. The CDR3 DNA reads as TGTGCCAGCAGCGTAGGCGACGGGGGGGTTAGCACAGATACGCAGTATTTT.

The rearrangement joins TRBV5-4 to TRBJ2-3; perhaps TRBD1 as D (6 bases). The CDR3 totals 14 residues. Germline assignment: CDR1 SGHNT and CDR2 YYREEE (reference sequence). V was cut by 4 bases and J by 0 bases, with 9 bases left in between. CDR3 amino acids: CASSPQGSTDTQYF. The CDR3 DNA is TGTGCCAGCAGCCCGCAGGGGAGCACAGATACGCAGTATTTT.

For the CDR3, the DNA is TGTGCCAGCTCACTTCTTCGAGCGGGGGGGCCCCATCCAAACACCGGGGAGCTGTTTTTT. It codes for CASSLLRAGGPHPNTGELFF. The V gene is TRBV18, the J gene TRBJ2-2, with TRBD2 identical over 10 bases. V was pared by 4 bases and J by 2 bases, with 16 bases of the junction left unmatched. The CDR3 runs 20 residues. Germline loops: CDR1 KGHSH, CDR2 LQKENI.

The chain recombines TRBV12-5 with TRBJ2-7; weak D call: TRBD1 (6 bases). Germline V gives CDR1 LGHNT, CDR2 FRNRAP. The CDR3 totals 13 residues. The V end was cut by 6 bases, the J end by 4 bases, with 13 bases between. The CDR3 sequence: CASGPGTIYEQYF. In DNA, the CDR3 is TGTGCTAGTGGCCCTGGGACAATTTACGAGCAGTACTTC.

V gene TRBV11-3 combines with J gene TRBJ2-3, with 9 nucleotides matching TRBD1. J lost 4 bases, V lost 4 bases, and 3 bases had no gene match. Germline loops: CDR1 SGHNT, CDR2 YENEEA. This CDR3 comprises 14 residues. In nucleotides, the CDR3 is TGTGCCAGCAGCTCCCGGGACAGGGCAGATACGCAGTATTTT. Its translation is CASSSRDRADTQYF.

The chain uses TRBV4-3 and TRBJ2-3; D unresolved. The germline CDR1 and CDR2 sequences are LGHNA and YSLEER. V was trimmed by 0 bases and J by 1 base, leaving 8 bases between them. CDR3 length: 15 residues. The chain's CDR3 is CASSQEATGTDTQYF. The CDR3 nucleotides are TGCGCCAGCAGCCAAGAAGCCACAGGCACAGATACGCAGTATTTT.

This clone was observed a single time. The chain uses TRBV5-5 and TRBJ2-1, with 9 nucleotides matching TRBD1. Trimming took 4 bases from V and 5 from J; bases not matched to a gene: 7. The germline V gene encodes CDR1 SGHKS and CDR2 YYEKEE (reference sequence). The length of the CDR3 is 15 residues. In DNA, the CDR3 is TGTGCCAGCAGCGGAGGACAGGGGATAGACAATGAGCAGTTCTTC. Translation: CASSGGQGIDNEQFF.

The V and J genes are TRBV28 and TRBJ1-1; D unclear. The germline V gene encodes CDR1 MDHEN and CDR2 SYDVKM. The V end lost 11 bases, the J end lost 7 bases, and 14 bases lay between the germline ends. The CDR3 has 11 residues. The CDR3 here is CALLAGDEAFF. In nucleotides, the CDR3 is TGTGCCCTACTAGCCGGGGATGAAGCTTTCTTT.

The rearrangement joins TRBV11-3 to TRBJ1-2, with 9 bases aligning to TRBD1. J gave up 8 bases and V 2 bases, and 9 bases lay outside the gene matches. Germline CDR1 SGHNT, CDR2 YENEEA. CDR3 length: 15 amino acids. CDR3 loop: CASSLPTGGQGGYTF. DNA for the CDR3: TGTGCCAGCAGCTTACCCACAGGGGGCCAAGGAGGCTACACCTTC.

V usage is TRBV11-2 and J usage is TRBJ2-5; the match to TRBD2 covers 7 bases. This CDR3 region has 16 residues. The V gene end was trimmed by 0 bases and the J gene end by 4 bases; junction bases not matched to a gene: 8. The germline V gene has CDR1 SGHAT and CDR2 FQNNGV. CDR3 in amino acids: CASSLEGTTSRETQYF. CDR3 in DNA: TGTGCCAGCAGCTTAGAAGGGACTACCTCCCGAGAGACCCAGTACTTC. The variable domain in full, with the rest retrieved from reference TRBV11-2 and TRBJ2-5, is EAGVAQSPRYKIIEKRQSVAFWCNPISGHATLYWYQQILGQGPKLLIQFQNNGVVDDSQLPKDRFSAERLKGVDSTLKIQPAKLEDSAVYLCASSLEGTTSRETQYFGPGTRLLVL.

The chain combines TRBV19 with TRBJ1-6; 7 bases are a match to TRBD1. V was pared by 3 bases and J by 8 bases, with 4 bases of the junction left unmatched. The CDR3 runs 14 residues. Germline assignment: CDR1 LNHDA and CDR2 SQIVND (reference sequence). CDR3 DNA sequence: TGTGCCAGTAGTATCAGACAGGGTGATTCACCCCTCCACTTT. This encodes CASSIRQGDSPLHF.

The chain's CDR3 is CASSLWTRNNEQFF. CDR3 sequence (DNA): TGTGCCAGCAGTCTGTGGACTAGGAACAATGAGCAGTTCTTC. The chain combines TRBV27 with TRBJ2-1; 7 bases line up with TRBD2. Per germline, CDR1 MNHEY and CDR2 SMNVEV (reference sequence). The CDR3 consists of 14 residues. The V and J ends lost 5 bases and 5 bases, in that order; junction bases with no gene match: 6.

The genes are TRBV13 and TRBJ2-1; D ambiguous. Between the trimmed V and J ends, which lost 4 bases and 5 bases, there was a span of 6 bases. This CDR3 is 12 amino acids long. Germline assignment: CDR1 PRHDT and CDR2 FYEKMQ (reference sequence). The CDR3 sequence: CASSYQDNEQFF. Here the CDR3 DNA reads TGTGCCAGCAGCTACCAGGACAATGAGCAGTTCTTC.

The V call is TRBV5-4, the J call TRBJ2-3, with TRBD2 matching 9 bases. The CDR3 spans 17 residues. Germline CDR1 reads SGHNT; CDR2 reads YYREEE (reference sequence). The V segment lost 0 bases and the J segment 0 bases; nucleotides outside the gene matches: 5. This CDR3 reads CASSLGGAGGSTDTQYF. For the CDR3, the DNA is TGTGCCAGCAGCTTGGGGGGGGCGGGAGGGAGCACAGATACGCAGTATTTT.

V is TRBV10-3 and J is TRBJ1-1, with a weak D call TRBD1 (6 bases). The length of the CDR3 is 13 residues. Trimming stripped 9 bases from V and 1 base from J, with 12 bases between. Looked up from germline, CDR1 is ENHRY and CDR2 is SYGVKD. DNA of the CDR3: TGTGCCATTAAAGGACAGAGGAACACTGAAGCTTTCTTT. Residues: CAIKGQRNTEAFF.

This sequence joins TRBV18 and TRBJ1-2; TRBD1 matches at 8 bases. Losses at the gene ends were 2 bases for V and 0 bases for J; bases not matched to a gene: 2. The CDR3 length is 15 residues. Looked up from germline, CDR1 is KGHSH and CDR2 is LQKENI. DNA of the CDR3: TGTGCCAGCTCACCAGAGACAGGGGCTAACTATGGCTACACCTTC. Protein sequence: CASSPETGANYGYTF.

V usage is TRBV18 and J usage is TRBJ2-3; D may be TRBD2 (7 bases). The CDR3 runs to 13 residues. CDR1 and CDR2 (germline): KGHSH, LQKENI. Trimming stripped 3 bases from V and 11 bases from J, with 15 bases between. The CDR3 DNA reads as TGTGCCAGCTCACCGAGCGGGACAAGGAAGCAGTATTTT. Translating it yields CASSPSGTRKQYF.

Written as DNA, the CDR3 is TGTGCCAGCAGTGAGACTAGTCTCTATGAGCAGTTCTTC. Translating it yields CASSETSLYEQFF. This chain joins TRBV28 and TRBJ2-1; D perhaps matches TRBD2 (6 bases). Germline CDR1 reads MDHEN; CDR2 reads SYDVKM. V was pared by 5 bases and J by 8 bases, with 13 bases between. This CDR3 contains 13 residues.

The chain has TRBV2 and TRBJ2-4; 14 bases align to TRBD2. With V trimmed by 5 bases and J by 0 bases, 18 bases remained unmatched. This CDR3 is built from 22 residues. Per germline, CDR1 SNHLY and CDR2 FYNNEI. The CDR3 nucleotides are TGTGCCAGCAGTCCTAAAAACCGCCCGGGACTAGCGGGAGAATTAGCCAAAAACATTCAGTACTTC. Protein: CASSPKNRPGLAGELAKNIQYF.

This clone was observed once. The chain combines TRBV7-8 with TRBJ1-5; 7 bases fit TRBD1. V shed 4 bases, J shed 4 bases, and the junction held 10 bases outside the gene matches. The CDR3 extends over 16 amino acids. Germline CDR1 is SGHVS and CDR2 is FQNEAQ. Here the CDR3 reads CASSSYGQETNQPQHF. CDR3 sequence (DNA): TGTGCCAGCAGCTCCTATGGACAGGAGACAAATCAGCCCCAGCATTTT.

The chain joins TRBV29-1 to TRBJ2-6, with D possibly being TRBD1 (6 bases). Germline V CDR1 and CDR2: SQVTM, ANQGSEA. CDR3 length: 15 amino acids. The ends were cut back, 6 bases at V and 2 bases at J, with 14 bases in the middle. CDR3 sequence (DNA): TGCAGCGTGGGGACACAGGGTACTGGGGCCAACGTCCTGACTTTC. Protein: CSVGTQGTGANVLTF.

The chain is built from TRBV6-1 and TRBJ2-7, with 11 nucleotides matching TRBD1. Germline loops: CDR1 MNHNS, CDR2 SASEGT. Trimming removed 5 bases from V and 7 bases from J; junction bases left unmatched: 7. The CDR3 length is 14 residues. The CDR3 region is CASSPDRGHGEQYF. The DNA of the CDR3 is TGTGCCAGCAGTCCGGACAGGGGGCACGGAGAGCAGTACTTC.

The chain joins TRBV7-2 to TRBJ1-5; 10 nucleotides match TRBD1. CDR1 SGHTA and CDR2 FQGNSA come from the germline V gene. V gave up 5 bases and J gave up 9 bases; unmatched junction bases: 7. This CDR3 has 14 amino acids. CDR3 region: CASSQGQGTLPQHF. The DNA for the CDR3 is TGTGCCAGCAGCCAGGGACAGGGGACTTTGCCCCAGCATTTT.

The V gene is TRBV28, the J gene TRBJ2-7; 10 bases align to TRBD1. V lost 4 bases, J lost 11 bases, and 8 bases stayed unmatched. Germline CDR1 and CDR2: MDHEN and SYDVKM. The CDR3 has 13 residues. The CDR3 bases are TGTGCCAGCAGTTGGGGGACAGGGGAGGCCGAGTACTTC. It specifies CASSWGTGEAEYF. Full variable domain (rest looked up from reference TRBV28 and TRBJ2-7): DVKVTQSSRYLVKRTGEKVFLECVQDMDHENMFWYRQDPGLGLRLIYFSYDVKMKEKGDIPEGYSVSREKKERFSLILESASTNQTSMYLCASSWGTGEAEYFGPGTRLTVT.

The count of this clone is one. This chain joins TRBV19 and TRBJ1-1; TRBD1 is a possible D gene (5 bases). Trimming cost V 5 bases and J 4 bases, with 11 bases left between them. This CDR3 is 13 amino acids long. The germline gives CDR1 LNHDA, CDR2 SQIVND (reference sequence). The CDR3 reads CASSPQGITEAFF. The CDR3 DNA reads as TGTGCCAGTAGTCCCCAGGGAATCACTGAAGCTTTCTTT.

This clone was counted between two and nine times. This chain connects TRBV27 to TRBJ1-2; 8 positions match TRBD1. The CDR3 sequence is 16 residues long. The germline V gene has CDR1 MNHEY and CDR2 SMNVEV (reference sequence). V gave up 6 bases and J gave up 3 bases; unmatched junction bases: 12. CDR3 coding DNA: TGTGCCAGCAGCCCTGGACAGGGAGGTTTTTACTATGGCTACACCTTC. The encoded protein is CASSPGQGGFYYGYTF.

J is TRBJ2-1 and V is TRBV15; the match to TRBD2 covers 7 bases. Germline V gene data show CDR1 as LNHNV and CDR2 as YYDKDF (reference sequence). There are 16 residues in the CDR3. V lost 0 bases, J lost 3 bases, and 5 bases stayed unmatched. The CDR3 reads CATSRDVLAVYNEQFF. CDR3 bases: TGTGCCACCAGCAGAGATGTCCTAGCGGTCTACAATGAGCAGTTCTTC.

The chain is built from TRBV5-8 and TRBJ2-3, with D tentatively TRBD2 (6 bases). The CDR3 consists of 14 residues. CDR1 SGHTS and CDR2 YDEGEE come from the germline V gene. V was shortened by 2 bases and J by 1 base, with 8 bases between the two germline ends. In DNA form, the CDR3 reads TGTGCCAGCAGCTTTAGGAGGGGCACAGATACGCAGTATTTT. Its translation is CASSFRRGTDTQYF.